The following is a T cell receptor (beta chain) sequence with its context. Its antigen is not identified. Carrying unique molecular identifiers, the cDNA also gained a universal primer site through template switching. TCRdb used MiXCR to reprocess the 5' RACE reads, holding one entry per CDR3 protein. The table lists some 1,600,000 distinct CDR3 sequences, about 32% of them singletons. V was pared by 3 bases and J by 4 bases, with 8 bases between. CDR1 and CDR2 (germline): SGHDT, YYEEEE. The CDR3 is made up of 14 amino acids. The data derive from a study of identical twins. Findings and limits, study-wide: The study found excess low generation probability among twin-shared out-of-frame alpha sequences. Abundant beta clonotypes from cord blood had fewer insertions, unlike memory repertoires, which showed none. Out-of-frame beta chain sequences displayed weaker excess sharing between twins.

The sequenced material came from cord blood. The clonotype originates from a newborn girl in good health. The chain carries TRBV5-6 and TRBJ1-6; a weak D match, TRBD1 (6 bases). The chain's CDR3 is CASSYRVYNSPLHF. CDR3 DNA: TGTGCCAGCAGCTACAGGGTATATAATTCACCCCTCCACTTT.